The present T cell receptor beta chain was sequenced within a study of cytomegalovirus exposure and HLA in healthy donors. Overall study context: The 550 to 800 first-cohort repertoires and the 95 to 150 validation repertoires shared the same platform, a later analysis reported.

Germline CDR1 reads MRHNA; CDR2 reads SNTAGT. V shed 0 bases and J shed 4 bases, with 6 bases lying between them. The CDR3 sequence is 14 residues long. Worth noting for this clone: Antigen unknown.

The donors formed part of the approximately 120-subject validation cohort, distinct from the approximately 670-subject first cohort. TCRdb's copy holds only in-frame clones and misses some; the assay was immunoSEQ multiplex PCR. The sample carries 30,000 to 40,000 clones, approximately 92% recorded once. Findings of the study overall: It was found in a later analysis that first-cohort TCR clusters tended to co-occur in the 130 or so validation repertoires.

The rearrangement links TRBV6-4 to TRBJ2-2; maybe TRBD2 (6 bases). The specimen was PBMCs. The receptor was derived from a man aged 18 to 29 in good health and CMV-seronegative. In nucleotides, the CDR3 is TGTGCCAGCAGTGACTCGACTAGCACCGGGGAGCTGTTTTTT. Its translation: CASSDSTSTGELFF.